The rows below give T cell receptor beta chains drawn from one sample of a study of blood T cell repertoires in COVID-19. The method was immunoSEQ multiplex PCR; TCRdb's version includes in-frame clones alone and lacks a portion of them. The sample consists of almost 250,000 clones, around 86% of them appearing once. The sample consisted of peripheral blood. The receptors here all came from a woman at least 80 years old with COVID-19, enrolled during active disease. Each CDR3 is given with its conserved first and last residue. A D gene is named only where the DNA matches it firmly. Part of the rows lack a size; the others show once, few, many or a class for expanded clones.

V gene: TRBV5-1
clone size: few
J gene: TRBJ1-1
D gene: .
CDR3 DNA: TGCGCCAGCAGCTTGTCCCTACCGGGGGAATTGAGGAACACTGAAGCTTTCTTT
CDR3 protein: CASSLSLPGELRNTEAFF

V gene: TRBV7-9
clone size: .
J gene: TRBJ1-2
D gene: .
CDR3 DNA: TGTGCCAGCAGCTTAAAATTAGACTATGGCTACACCTTC
CDR3 protein: CASSLKLDYGYTF

V gene: TRBV4-1
clone size: .
J gene: TRBJ2-3
D gene: TRBD2
CDR3 DNA: TGCGCCAGCAGCCAAGATCTGGGTGGACTAGCGGGGGCTACGCAGTATTTT
CDR3 protein: CASSQDLGGLAGATQYF

V gene: TRBV6-5
clone size: .
J gene: TRBJ1-5
D gene: TRBD1
CDR3 DNA: TGTGCCAGCAGTTCCCGGGACAGTGATTTACAGCCCCAGCATTTT
CDR3 protein: CASSSRDSDLQPQHF

V gene: TRBV27
clone size: .
J gene: TRBJ2-5
D gene: TRBD1
CDR3 DNA: TGTGCCAGCAGTCCGCCGGGACAGGGATTACAAGAGACCCAGTACTTC
CDR3 protein: CASSPPGQGLQETQYF

V gene: TRBV18
clone size: .
J gene: TRBJ2-2
D gene: TRBD2
CDR3 DNA: TGTGCCAGCTCACGTCGACAAGCGGGGGGAGGAACCGGGGAGCTGTTTTTT
CDR3 protein: CASSRRQAGGGTGELFF

V gene: TRBV19
clone size: .
J gene: TRBJ1-5
D gene: .
CDR3 DNA: TGTGCCAGTAACGGCAGGGGTCAGGGTCAGCCCCAGCATTTT
CDR3 protein: CASNGRGQGQPQHF

V gene: TRBV6-1
clone size: .
J gene: TRBJ1-2
D gene: .
CDR3 DNA: TGTGCCAGCAGTGCCCACCTCCAACAGGGCGGCTATGGCTACACCTTC
CDR3 protein: CASSAHLQQGGYGYTF

V gene: TRBV9
clone size: few
J gene: TRBJ2-2
D gene: .
CDR3 DNA: TGTGCCAGCAGCGAAACAGGGAATTTAGCCGGGGAGCTGTTTTTT
CDR3 protein: CASSETGNLAGELFF

V gene: TRBV5-1
clone size: .
J gene: TRBJ1-4
D gene: .
CDR3 DNA: TGCGCCAGCAGCTTGGGGACAACAAATGAAAAACTGTTTTTT
CDR3 protein: CASSLGTTNEKLFF

V gene: TRBV5-1
clone size: .
J gene: TRBJ1-2
D gene: .
CDR3 DNA: TGCGCCAGCGGGAGTCCCGGGACTGAATACACCTTC
CDR3 protein: CASGSPGTEYTF

V gene: TRBV6-5
clone size: .
J gene: TRBJ1-6
D gene: TRBD1
CDR3 DNA: TGTGCCAGCAGTTCCGACAGGGCGAATTCACCCCTCCACTTT
CDR3 protein: CASSSDRANSPLHF

V gene: TRBV7-9
clone size: .
J gene: TRBJ1-2
D gene: .
CDR3 DNA: TGTGCCAGCAGCCCTCGGTCCGCCAGCGCCTATTACTATGGCTACACCTTC
CDR3 protein: CASSPRSASAYYYGYTF

V gene: TRBV4-1
clone size: .
J gene: TRBJ1-3
D gene: TRBD1
CDR3 DNA: TGCGCCAGCAGTTACGAGGGGGCGAAAGGAAACACCATATATTTT
CDR3 protein: CASSYEGAKGNTIYF

V gene: TRBV10-3
clone size: .
J gene: TRBJ1-4
D gene: .
CDR3 DNA: TGTGCCACAACCCTTTCCGGGTCGGGAAAACTGTTTTTT
CDR3 protein: CATTLSGSGKLFF

V gene: TRBV6-2/TRBV6-3
clone size: .
J gene: TRBJ2-4
D gene: .
CDR3 DNA: TGTGCCAGCAGCGACACCACAGGGCCGTACTTAAAAAAAAACATTCAGTACTTC
CDR3 protein: CASSDTTGPYLKKNIQYF

V gene: TRBV29-1
clone size: .
J gene: TRBJ2-5
D gene: .
CDR3 DNA: TGCAGCGTTGAAGCAGGATCGGCAGGGACTCAGTACTTC
CDR3 protein: CSVEAGSAGTQYF

V gene: TRBV18
clone size: .
J gene: TRBJ1-3
D gene: .
CDR3 DNA: TGTGCCAGCTCACCCTTACAGGCAACCTCTGGAAACACCATATATTTT
CDR3 protein: CASSPLQATSGNTIYF

V gene: TRBV5-5
clone size: .
J gene: TRBJ1-6
D gene: TRBD1
CDR3 DNA: TGTGCCAGCAGCTCCGGGACAGGGCGGTCTAGCTCCTATAATTCACCCCTCCACTTT
CDR3 protein: CASSSGTGRSSSYNSPLHF

V gene: TRBV27
clone size: .
J gene: TRBJ1-6
D gene: TRBD1
CDR3 DNA: TGTGCCAGCAGTTTAGACCCGGGACAGAGAAATTCACCCCTCCACTTT
CDR3 protein: CASSLDPGQRNSPLHF

V gene: TRBV7-8
clone size: .
J gene: TRBJ2-1
D gene: TRBD1
CDR3 DNA: TGTGCCAGCAGCCCCGAGGGGGCGGGCTCCTACAATGAGCAGTTCTTC
CDR3 protein: CASSPEGAGSYNEQFF

V gene: TRBV24-1
clone size: .
J gene: TRBJ2-3
D gene: .
CDR3 DNA: TGTGCCACCAGTGATTCCCGACAGTTTACAGATACGCAGTATTTT
CDR3 protein: CATSDSRQFTDTQYF

V gene: TRBV28
clone size: .
J gene: TRBJ1-2
D gene: .
CDR3 DNA: TGTGCCAGCAGCCGATTGGTACGGCAGGATGGCTACACCTTC
CDR3 protein: CASSRLVRQDGYTF

V gene: TRBV7-2
clone size: .
J gene: TRBJ2-7
D gene: .
CDR3 DNA: TGTGCCAGCAGCTTAGCTTGGACAAATACCTACGAGCAGTACTTC
CDR3 protein: CASSLAWTNTYEQYF

V gene: TRBV5-1
clone size: .
J gene: TRBJ1-1
D gene: .
CDR3 DNA: TGCGCCAGCAGCTTGGAACGGGACACTGAAGCTTTCTTT
CDR3 protein: CASSLERDTEAFF

V gene: TRBV25-1
clone size: .
J gene: TRBJ2-1
D gene: .
CDR3 DNA: TGTGCCAGCAATTACAGGAGTAACAATGAGCAGTTCTTC
CDR3 protein: CASNYRSNNEQFF

V gene: TRBV19
clone size: few
J gene: TRBJ1-4
D gene: TRBD1
CDR3 DNA: TGTGCCAGTAGCTATTTGGGGACAGGGGTGGCAACTAATGAAAAACTGTTTTTT
CDR3 protein: CASSYLGTGVATNEKLFF

V gene: TRBV13
clone size: .
J gene: TRBJ1-3
D gene: .
CDR3 DNA: TGTGCCAGTCTTCACAGGGTTATCTCTGGAAACACCATATATTTT
CDR3 protein: CASLHRVISGNTIYF

V gene: TRBV9
clone size: .
J gene: TRBJ1-2
D gene: TRBD1
CDR3 DNA: TGTGCCAGCAGCGCCCTAACAGGGGGTTGGGGCTACACCTTC
CDR3 protein: CASSALTGGWGYTF

V gene: TRBV3-1/TRBV3-2
clone size: once
J gene: TRBJ2-7
D gene: .
CDR3 DNA: TGTGCCAGCAGCCTAGAAGGGGGAGCCTACGAGCAGTACTTC
CDR3 protein: CASSLEGGAYEQYF

V gene: TRBV3-1/TRBV3-2
clone size: .
J gene: TRBJ2-7
D gene: .
CDR3 DNA: TGTGCCAGCAGCCAGACCGGGGGTCCCTACGAGCAGTACTTC
CDR3 protein: CASSQTGGPYEQYF

V gene: TRBV2
clone size: .
J gene: TRBJ2-5
D gene: .
CDR3 DNA: TGTGCCAGCGGTCGGGAATCACGCGGGACCCAGTACTTC
CDR3 protein: CASGRESRGTQYF